This TCR beta chain was sequenced for a study of CD8 T cells in Susac syndrome. For the study at large: Clinically active disease was present in 5 or 6 of the sequenced Susac syndrome patients. Under ten of these patients were in remission. Study-wide results and caveats: Where Susac syndrome CD4+ T cell repertoires were concerned, no clonal expansion was evident.

As for this clonotype: Its antigen is unidentified.

Random hexamers served to reverse transcribe roughly 0.45 to 1 ug RNA. An immunoSEQ multiplex PCR generated amplified TCR beta CDR3 products spanning 54 Vbeta and 13 Jbeta. TCRdb reprocessed the immunoSEQ multiplex PCR reads with MiXCR, giving one entry per CDR3 protein. The sample yields about 140,000 distinct CDR3 sequences, under 97% seen once. The sequence was collected from a human donor with Susac syndrome. The sequencing sample was made of CD4+ T cells from PBMCs.

CDR3 bases: TGCGCCAGCAATTGGGGGCGCGGAGAGACCCAGTACTTC. It specifies CASNWGRGETQYF. This rearrangement joins TRBV23-1 to TRBJ2-5, with D maybe TRBD1 (6 bases). TRBV23-1 is an open reading frame whose function is uncertain. V lost 7 bases and J lost 4, with 13 bases in between. This CDR3 comprises 13 residues.